A single sample gave rise to the 22 T cell receptor beta chains below, sequenced in a study of PD-1 blockade in mismatch repair-deficient tumors (dated by TCRdb to 2016 to 2017). The library came from the immunoSEQ multiplex PCR assay. In TCRdb, the immuneACCESS table is reduced to in-frame sequences with V and J assigned. These tables do not hold every clone; where another copy was compared, an unresolved V gene accounts for under half, and the others remain unexplained. The sample table contains 30,000 to 45,000 clones; only one count was recorded for approximately 85% of them. The leading ten clones occupy 3.9% of the sample. The input for sequencing was peripheral blood, taken roughly 75 weeks after starting pembrolizumab. The receptor set was obtained from an adult with mismatch repair-deficient cancer.

Turning to this clone: Other DNA sequences in the same sample also yield this CDR3. The chain uses TRBV18 and TRBJ1-5; D gene ambiguous. Germline assignment: CDR1 KGHSH and CDR2 LQKENI. CDR3 length equals 14 residues. V was cut by 3 bases and J by 4 bases, with 10 bases left in between. CDR3 coding DNA: TGTGCCAGCTCACCCGGAACCGGGAATCAGCCCCAGCATTTT. It encodes CASSPGTGNQPQHF. Complete variable domain (other parts from reference TRBV18 and TRBJ1-5): NAGVMQNPRHLVRRRGQEARLRCSPMKGHSHVYWYRQLPEEGLKFMVYLQKENIIDESGMPKERFSAEFPKEGPSILRIQQVVRGDSAAYFCASSPGTGNQPQHFGDGTRLSIL.

This clone was counted between two and nine times. The rearrangement joins TRBV7-6 to TRBJ2-1, with a tentative D call TRBD2 (6 bases). The CDR3 covers 13 residues. Germline V lookup: CDR1 SGHVS, CDR2 FNYEAQ. The germline V and J ends were trimmed by 4 bases and 3 bases, with 7 bases remaining between them. This chain's CDR3 is CASSSGLYNEQFF. As DNA, the CDR3 is TGTGCCAGCAGCTCGGGACTCTACAATGAGCAGTTCTTC.

The rearrangement joins TRBV19 to TRBJ1-3, with a tentative D call TRBD1 (5 bases). Germline V gives CDR1 LNHDA, CDR2 SQIVND (reference sequence). The CDR3 runs 14 residues. The V gene lost 5 bases and the J gene lost 6 bases, with 14 bases spanning the gap. The CDR3 DNA reads as TGTGCCAGTAGTGTCGCAGGGCGTAAAAACACCATATATTTT. It is translated as CASSVAGRKNTIYF.

The rearrangement links TRBV11-3 to TRBJ2-5, with 9 bases fitting TRBD2. The V segment lost 5 bases and the J segment 5 bases; nucleotides outside the gene matches: 9. CDR3 length: 15 amino acids. Germline V gene data show CDR1 as SGHNT and CDR2 as YENEEA. The CDR3 region has the DNA TGTGCCAGCAGCCCACTAGCGGGCCTGAGGGAGACCCAGTACTTC. This encodes CASSPLAGLRETQYF. Variable domain in full (rest from reference TRBV11-3 and TRBJ2-5): EAGVVQSPRYKIIEKKQPVAFWCNPISGHNTLYWYLQNLGQGPELLIRYENEEAVDDSQLPKDRFSAERLKGVDSTLKIQPAELGDSAVYLCASSPLAGLRETQYFGPGTRLLVL.

The chain has TRBV30 and TRBJ1-1; 8 nucleotides match TRBD1. The CDR3 loop spans 16 amino acids. J gave up 4 bases and V 2 bases, and 12 bases lay outside the gene matches. Germline CDR1 reads GTSNPN; CDR2 reads SVGIG (reference sequence). CDR3 residues: CAWSWAGGPRATEAFF. The CDR3 nucleotides read TGTGCCTGGAGTTGGGCAGGGGGCCCCCGGGCCACTGAAGCTTTCTTT.

The chain couples TRBV18 to TRBJ2-3; D remains ambiguous. V was pared by 3 bases and J by 6 bases, with 7 bases between. This CDR3 has 12 residues. Per the germline V gene, CDR1 is KGHSH and CDR2 is LQKENI. In DNA form, the CDR3 reads TGTGCCAGCTCACCCAATTTGGATACGCAGTATTTT. Amino acid sequence: CASSPNLDTQYF.

The chain is built from TRBV19 and TRBJ2-7; unclear D gene. The germline V gene encodes CDR1 LNHDA and CDR2 SQIVND (reference sequence). V was clipped by 0 bases and J by 3 bases, with 12 bases between them. The CDR3 extends over 15 amino acids. As DNA, the CDR3 is TGTGCCAGTAGTATAGATGGTGGCGACGTCTACGAGCAGTACTTC. Residues: CASSIDGGDVYEQYF.

This chain connects TRBV29-1 to TRBJ1-2; 7 bases are a match to TRBD1. CDR3 size: 12 residues. V lost 7 bases to trimming and J lost 2 bases; unmatched junction nucleotides: 4. The V gene's germline CDR1 is SQVTM and CDR2 ANQGSEA. This CDR3 reads CSAETGNYGYTF. In nucleotides, the CDR3 is TGCAGCGCCGAGACAGGGAACTATGGCTACACCTTC.

This chain joins TRBV6-5 and TRBJ1-1; D is undetermined. Germline lookup yields CDR1 MNHEY and CDR2 SVGAGI. The germline V and J ends were trimmed by 2 bases and 2 bases, with 6 bases remaining between them. The length of the CDR3 is 13 residues. The CDR3 DNA reads as TGTGCCAGCAGTTACGACGGTAACACTGAAGCTTTCTTT. It encodes CASSYDGNTEAFF.

This clone has a single count. The V gene is TRBV15, the J gene TRBJ2-1; 9 nucleotides align to TRBD2. With V trimmed by 0 bases and J by 6 bases, 3 bases remained unmatched. The CDR3 spans 15 residues. Germline V lookup: CDR1 LNHNV, CDR2 YYDKDF (reference sequence). As DNA, the CDR3 is TGTGCCACCAGCAGAGAGCGGGAGGGCCCCAATGAGCAGTTCTTC. It encodes CATSREREGPNEQFF.

The rearrangement uses TRBV15 and TRBJ2-6; no firm D call. The CDR3 is 17 amino acids. The V end was cut by 0 bases, the J end by 1 base, with 10 bases between. Per the germline V gene, CDR1 is LNHNV and CDR2 is YYDKDF (reference sequence). The CDR3 sequence is CATSRDRRTSGANVLTF. The CDR3, as DNA: TGTGCCACCAGCAGAGATAGGCGCACATCTGGGGCCAACGTCCTGACTTTC.

The chain employs TRBV11-3 and TRBJ2-7; a possible D gene is TRBD1 (6 bases). Trimming cost V 11 bases and J 4 bases, with 15 bases left between them. Germline CDR1 is SGHNT and CDR2 is YENEEA. The CDR3 loop spans 12 amino acids. CDR3 sequence reads: CAVQDRGYEQYF. In DNA, the CDR3 is TGTGCCGTGCAGGACAGAGGGTACGAGCAGTACTTC.

This clone came up a few times. The rearrangement joins TRBV5-5 to TRBJ1-1; 9 nucleotides align to TRBD1. This CDR3 is built from 14 residues. Germline V gene sequence: CDR1 SGHKS, CDR2 YYEKEE (reference sequence). V lost 0 bases and J lost 10; bases outside the gene matches: 7. DNA for the CDR3: TGTGCCAGCAGCTTGGAACAGGGGGCGCTTGGAGCTTTCTTT. Translated, it gives CASSLEQGALGAFF.

This clone was detected only once. The J gene is TRBJ1-2, the V gene TRBV19; 8 bases align to TRBD1. Germline V gene lookup returns CDR1 LNHDA and CDR2 SQIVND (reference sequence). Trimming at V came to 6 bases and at J to 4 bases, leaving 10 bases not matched to a gene. The CDR3 runs to 15 residues. As DNA, the CDR3 is TGTGCCAGTAGGAGCGCAGGGGGCGTAGGCTATGGCTACACCTTC. Encoded protein: CASRSAGGVGYGYTF.

The CDR3 sequence is CASSLTGANTEAFF. CDR3 in DNA: TGTGCCAGCAGCTTGACAGGGGCGAACACTGAAGCTTTCTTT. The V and J genes are TRBV5-4 and TRBJ1-1, with 7 bases that match TRBD1. The germline CDR1 and CDR2 sequences are SGHNT and YYREEE (reference sequence). V dropped 1 base and J dropped 1; count of bases not matched to a gene: 1. The CDR3 extends over 14 amino acids.

This clone was picked up a small number of times. J is TRBJ1-5 and V is TRBV2, with a possible D match to TRBD1 (5 bases). V lost 5 bases and J lost 0, with 8 bases in between. The CDR3 is made up of 14 amino acids. Germline CDR1 and CDR2: SNHLY and FYNNEI. CDR3 protein: CASSPGVSNQPQHF. The CDR3 nucleotides read TGTGCCAGCAGTCCGGGGGTTAGCAATCAGCCCCAGCATTTT.

V and J are TRBV12-5 and TRBJ2-2; unclear D gene. CDR1 is LGHNT, CDR2 FRNRAP, per germline. CDR3 length: 16 amino acids. V was clipped by 5 bases and J by 1 base, with 14 bases between them. DNA of the CDR3: TGTGCTAGTGGTCAATTTTATCTTTTGAACACCGGGGAGCTGTTTTTT. Amino acid sequence: CASGQFYLLNTGELFF.

The rearrangement links TRBV19 to TRBJ2-6; TRBD1 matches 9 bases. CDR3 size: 18 residues. Germline CDR1 and CDR2: LNHDA and SQIVND (reference sequence). V dropped 2 bases and J dropped 0; count of bases not matched to a gene: 5. In nucleotides, the CDR3 is TGTGCCAGTAGTATAAGACAGGGGGTTCCCTCTGGGGCCAACGTCCTGACTTTC. Amino acid sequence: CASSIRQGVPSGANVLTF.

The chain's CDR3 is CASSTRTSGRAAGELFF. In nucleotides, the CDR3 is TGTGCCAGCAGCACCCGGACTAGCGGGAGGGCCGCCGGGGAGCTGTTTTTT. The chain recombines TRBV11-2 with TRBJ2-2, with 15 bases identical to TRBD2. Germline V gene data show CDR1 as SGHAT and CDR2 as FQNNGV. This CDR3 has 17 residues. J was trimmed by 6 bases and V by 5 bases; bases with no gene match: 7.

V gene TRBV9 combines with J gene TRBJ2-5, with D hard to call. Looked up from germline, CDR1 is SGDLS and CDR2 is YYNGEE. Trimming cost V 3 bases and J 5 bases, with 11 bases left between them. This CDR3 is 13 amino acids long. The CDR3 sequence: CASSGPIGETQYF. The CDR3 DNA follows: TGTGCCAGCAGCGGGCCCATCGGGGAGACCCAGTACTTC.

The rearrangement uses TRBV9 and TRBJ1-2; a possible D gene is TRBD1 (5 bases). Between the trimmed V and J ends, which lost 6 bases and 5 bases, there was a span of 20 bases. This CDR3 region has 15 residues. CDR1 is SGDLS, CDR2 YYNGEE, per germline. The CDR3 reads CASTPSGGLGYGYTF. The CDR3 DNA reads TGTGCCAGCACTCCCAGTGGGGGGTTAGGATATGGCTACACCTTC.

The rearrangement joins TRBV2 to TRBJ2-3; 9 bases line up with TRBD2. V dropped 6 bases and J dropped 5; count of bases not matched to a gene: 9. In germline, CDR1 is SNHLY, CDR2 FYNNEI. This CDR3 has 15 amino acids. Written as DNA, the CDR3 is TGTGCCAGCAGAGGACTAGCGAGTGCGGTAGATACGCAGTATTTT. Encoded protein: CASRGLASAVDTQYF.